Presented here are 17 T cell receptor beta chains from one specimen sequenced in a study of blood T cell repertoires in COVID-19. Produced via immunoSEQ multiplex PCR; TCRdb's table is partial and in-frame only. The table records 120,000 or so clones, 84% of them present only once. Material for sequencing was PBMCs or T cells enriched from blood (not recorded which). The receptor set was obtained from a woman aged 30 to 39 who had recovered from COVID-19.

CDR3 DNA sequence: TGTGCCAGCAGTCTAGCGGGACTAGCAAACCACAATGAGCAGTTCTTC. It translates to CASSLAGLANHNEQFF. The rearrangement joins TRBV28 to TRBJ2-1; 9 nucleotides line up with TRBD2. The CDR3 consists of 16 residues. Losses at the gene ends were 5 bases for V and 5 bases for J; bases not matched to a gene: 10. Germline V gene lookup returns CDR1 MDHEN and CDR2 SYDVKM.

The gene calls are TRBV5-1 and TRBJ2-5; no clear D gene. This CDR3 has 11 amino acids. Trimming took 2 bases from V and 5 from J, leaving 4 bases between them. Germline V gene data show CDR1 as SGHRS and CDR2 as YFSETQ. CDR3 protein: CASSFVETQYF. The CDR3, as DNA: TGCGCCAGCAGCTTCGTGGAGACCCAGTACTTC.

The gene calls are TRBV12-3 or TRBV12-4 and TRBJ1-1, with D possibly being TRBD1 (5 bases). V lost 6 bases and J lost 1, with 9 bases in between. The CDR3 is 13 residues long. The CDR3 is CASSRDRNTEAFF. CDR3 sequence (DNA): TGTGCCAGCAGCCGCGACAGGAACACTGAAGCTTTCTTT.

The chain has TRBV19 and TRBJ2-7; possible D gene TRBD2, 6 bases. The V gene lost 9 bases and the J gene lost 3 bases, with 9 bases spanning the gap. The length of the CDR3 is 11 residues. Germline V gives CDR1 LNHDA, CDR2 SQIVND (reference sequence). The CDR3 reads CARDYHYEQYF. The CDR3 DNA is TGTGCCAGGGACTACCACTACGAGCAGTACTTC.

The J gene is TRBJ1-2, the V gene TRBV5-1; D gene uncertain. The CDR3 consists of 13 residues. Germline V gene sequence: CDR1 SGHRS, CDR2 YFSETQ. V was shortened by 4 bases and J by 0 bases, with 7 bases between the two germline ends. The CDR3 region is CASSTSTNYGYTF. In nucleotides, the CDR3 is TGCGCCAGCAGCACATCAACTAACTATGGCTACACCTTC.

This clone was recorded many times. The chain employs TRBV4-3 and TRBJ2-7; perhaps TRBD2 as D (5 bases). Trimming took 0 bases from V and 0 from J, leaving 12 bases between them. Germline lookup yields CDR1 LGHNA and CDR2 YSLEER. The CDR3 has 16 residues. The CDR3 here is CASSQDIGAVSYEQYF. The CDR3 DNA reads as TGCGCCAGCAGCCAAGATATCGGAGCGGTCTCCTACGAGCAGTACTTC.

The V call is TRBV4-3, the J call TRBJ2-7, with 8 bases identical to TRBD2. V shed 4 bases, J shed 2 bases, and the junction held 4 bases outside the gene matches. Germline CDR1 reads LGHNA; CDR2 reads YSLEER. This CDR3 region has 14 residues. The CDR3 loop is CASSPGLVTYEQYF. CDR3 DNA sequence: TGCGCCAGCAGCCCGGGACTAGTCACCTACGAGCAGTACTTC.

The chain is built from TRBV3-1 (or the pseudogene TRBV3-2) and TRBJ2-7; 9 nucleotides agree with TRBD2. Germline-derived CDR1 and CDR2 are LGHDT and YNNKEL (reference sequence). There are 20 residues in the CDR3. V was pared by 1 base and J by 1 base, with 17 bases of the junction left unmatched. CDR3 bases: TGTGCCAGCAGCCAAGGCTGGAGCCCCCTTAGCGGGAGAGGTTCCTACGAGCAGTACTTC. It encodes CASSQGWSPLSGRGSYEQYF.

The genes are TRBV10-3 and TRBJ2-3; 7 nucleotides align to TRBD2. The germline V gene encodes CDR1 ENHRY and CDR2 SYGVKD. V was pared by 11 bases and J by 3 bases, with 5 bases of the junction left unmatched. This CDR3 is 12 amino acids long. The CDR3 region has the DNA TGTGCCTCCGGCGGGGGAACAGATACGCAGTATTTT. Translation gives CASGGGTDTQYF.

The V gene is TRBV7-6, the J gene TRBJ2-7, with 9 bases aligning to TRBD1. Germline CDR1 and CDR2: SGHVS and FNYEAQ. The CDR3 consists of 15 residues. J gave up 1 base and V 1 base, and 2 bases lay outside the gene matches. Here the CDR3 DNA reads TGTGCCAGCAGCTTAGGACAGGGGGAATCCTACGAGCAGTACTTC. It is translated as CASSLGQGESYEQYF. The complete variable domain, with remaining parts taken from reference TRBV7-6 and TRBJ2-7, reads GAGVSQSPRYKVTKRGQDVALRCDPISGHVSLYWYRQALGQGPEFLTYFNYEAQQDKSGLPNDRFSAERPEGSISTLTIQRTEQRDSAMYRCASSLGQGESYEQYFGPGTRLTVT.

The chain carries TRBV19 and TRBJ1-2; D is perhaps TRBD1 (5 bases). Trimming took off 3 bases at V and 2 bases at J, with 10 bases between the two ends. The CDR3 spans 14 residues. Germline V gene data show CDR1 as LNHDA and CDR2 as SQIVND (reference sequence). In nucleotides, the CDR3 is TGTGCCAGTAGTATGAGGACACTGAACTATGGCTACACCTTC. It is translated as CASSMRTLNYGYTF.

V usage is TRBV4-1 and J usage is TRBJ2-7; 7 nucleotides align to TRBD2. This CDR3 has 18 residues. Germline values: CDR1 MGHRA, CDR2 YSYEKL. J gave up 0 bases and V 2 bases, and 13 bases lay outside the gene matches. CDR3 coding DNA: TGCGCCAGCAGCCAAAGGCCCCCGGGGGGACTTGACTCCTACGAGCAGTACTTC. It yields the protein CASSQRPPGGLDSYEQYF.

This clone has only a few counts. CDR3 protein: CASSPLAGWYEKLFF. DNA for the CDR3: TGTGCCAGCAGCCCGCTTGCAGGGTGGTACGAAAAACTGTTTTTT. The chain uses TRBV9 and TRBJ1-4; D is perhaps TRBD1 (5 bases). CDR1 is SGDLS and CDR2 is YYNGEE in the germline V gene. The CDR3 spans 15 residues. Deletions cut 4 bases from V and 8 bases from J, with 18 bases between.

This clone was observed a handful of times. The sample has other DNA sequences that encode this CDR3 too. The V call is TRBV4-2, the J call TRBJ2-1, with 8 bases fitting TRBD2. Per germline, CDR1 LGHNA and CDR2 YNFKEQ. The CDR3 runs to 16 residues. V gave up 0 bases and J gave up 2 bases; unmatched junction bases: 3. As DNA, the CDR3 is TGTGCCAGCAGCCAAGAAACTAGCGGCCCCTACAATGAGCAGTTCTTC. This codes for CASSQETSGPYNEQFF.

This clone has just a few counts. V gene TRBV2 combines with J gene TRBJ1-2; 7 nucleotides match TRBD1. The CDR3 is 12 amino acids. The V and J ends lost 8 bases and 5 bases, in that order; junction bases with no gene match: 5. The V gene's germline CDR1 is SNHLY and CDR2 FYNNEI. In DNA form, the CDR3 reads TGTGCCAGCGAGGGGGCGCTTTATGGCTACACCTTC. Translating gives CASEGALYGYTF. The full variable domain, in which reference TRBV2 and TRBJ1-2 provide the parts outside the CDR3, is EPEVTQTPSHQVTQMGQEVILRCVPISNHLYFYWYRQILGQKVEFLVSFYNNEISEKSEIFDDQFSVERPDGSNFTLKIRSTKLEDSAMYFCASEGALYGYTFGSGTRLTVV.

V gene TRBV30 combines with J gene TRBJ1-2, with D possibly matching TRBD1 (6 bases). Between the trimmed V and J ends, which lost 7 bases and 3 bases, there was a span of 21 bases. Germline lookup yields CDR1 GTSNPN and CDR2 SVGIG (reference sequence). There are 15 residues in the CDR3. In DNA, the CDR3 is TGTGCCTTTCACCCGAGGGGGTCGAAGGACTATGGCTACACCTTC. Its translation is CAFHPRGSKDYGYTF.

The CDR3 nucleotides read TGTGCCAGTACCCGCCCAGGGGGAACGAACACTGAAGCTTTCTTT. This sequence encodes CASTRPGGTNTEAFF. V is TRBV19 and J is TRBJ1-1, with 7 positions matching TRBD1. Per the germline V gene, CDR1 is LNHDA and CDR2 is SQIVND (reference sequence). This CDR3 comprises 15 residues. V trimming: 7 bases; J trimming: 1 base; junction bases outside the gene matches: 9.